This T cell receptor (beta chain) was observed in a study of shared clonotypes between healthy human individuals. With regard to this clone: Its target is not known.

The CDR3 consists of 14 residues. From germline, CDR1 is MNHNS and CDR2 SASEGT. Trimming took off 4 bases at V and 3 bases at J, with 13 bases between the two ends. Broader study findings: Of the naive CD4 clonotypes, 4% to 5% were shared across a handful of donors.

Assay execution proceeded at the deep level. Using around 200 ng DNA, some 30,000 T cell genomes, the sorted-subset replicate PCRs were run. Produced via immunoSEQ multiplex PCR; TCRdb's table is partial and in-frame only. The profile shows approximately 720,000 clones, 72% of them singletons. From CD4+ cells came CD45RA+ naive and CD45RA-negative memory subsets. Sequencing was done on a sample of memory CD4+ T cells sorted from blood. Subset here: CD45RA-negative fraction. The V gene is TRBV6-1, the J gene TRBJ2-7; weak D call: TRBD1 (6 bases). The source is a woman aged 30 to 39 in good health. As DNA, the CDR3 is TGTGCCAGCAGTGCAGGGGTTAGTATCTACGAGCAGTACTTC. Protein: CASSAGVSIYEQYF.